Listed here are 23 T cell receptor beta chains from one sample, sequenced in a study of long-term antiretroviral therapy in people with HIV. The immunoSEQ assay was v3.0, run at survey level. The assay was immunoSEQ multiplex PCR, and TCRdb's table has in-frame clones only and misses some. The data show 20,000 to 30,000 clones, 85% seen once. Sequenced here: unsorted PBMCs, sampled 2.3 years after starting antiretroviral therapy. The source of these receptors is a man aged 40-49 years with HIV.

The CDR3 nucleotides read TGTGCCATCAGTGAGTCGATGGGGGGCAAATACAATGAGCAGTTCTTC. Protein product: CAISESMGGKYNEQFF. The rearrangement joins TRBV10-3 to TRBJ2-1, with D tentatively TRBD1 or TRBD2 (6 bases each). V dropped 0 bases and J dropped 4 bases, with 13 bases sitting between them. The CDR3 consists of 16 residues. Germline V lookup: CDR1 ENHRY, CDR2 SYGVKD.

The J gene is TRBJ2-1, the V gene TRBV9; D uncertain. Germline values: CDR1 SGDLS, CDR2 YYNGEE. The ends were cut back, 3 bases at V and 1 base at J, with 8 bases in the middle. The CDR3 consists of 14 residues. CDR3: CASSGRQSYNEQFF. In DNA, the CDR3 is TGTGCCAGCAGCGGGCGGCAATCCTACAATGAGCAGTTCTTC.

The chain is built from TRBV15 and TRBJ1-1; 7 bases fit TRBD1. J gave up 8 bases and V 3 bases, and 9 bases lay outside the gene matches. CDR1 and CDR2 (germline): LNHNV, YYDKDF (reference sequence). The CDR3 has 14 residues. The CDR3 region is CATSSRQGREEAFF. In nucleotides, the CDR3 is TGTGCCACCAGCAGCCGACAGGGCAGGGAGGAAGCTTTCTTT.

The chain has TRBV10-3 and TRBJ2-2; D is unclear. The germline V gene has CDR1 ENHRY and CDR2 SYGVKD. V gave up 4 bases and J gave up 1 base, with 10 bases separating them. There are 15 residues in the CDR3. The CDR3 DNA reads TGTGCCATCAGTGGCTTCTACAGGAACACCGGGGAGCTGTTTTTT. Translated, it gives CAISGFYRNTGELFF.

This chain uses TRBV14 with TRBJ2-7; tentative D call: TRBD1 (5 bases). V was cut by 0 bases and J by 5 bases, with 20 bases left in between. The V gene's germline CDR1 is SGHDN and CDR2 FVKESK. The CDR3 has 17 residues. In DNA, the CDR3 is TGTGCCAGCAGCCAAGATTGGATAGGGGCCGGTCAACACGAGCAGTACTTC. Amino acids: CASSQDWIGAGQHEQYF.

The chain combines TRBV11-3 with TRBJ1-3; D is unclear. V lost 1 base and J 3 bases, leaving 4 bases between the germline ends. The CDR3 has 13 amino acids. Per the germline V gene, CDR1 is SGHNT and CDR2 is YENEEA. The CDR3 is CASSLGLGNTIYF. CDR3 nucleotide sequence: TGTGCCAGCAGCTTAGGACTTGGAAACACCATATATTTT. The variable domain in full, completed from reference TRBV11-3 and TRBJ1-3, reads EAGVVQSPRYKIIEKKQPVAFWCNPISGHNTLYWYLQNLGQGPELLIRYENEEAVDDSQLPKDRFSAERLKGVDSTLKIQPAELGDSAVYLCASSLGLGNTIYFGEGSWLTVV.

This rearrangement joins TRBV12-5 to TRBJ1-5; no clear D gene. The V end lost 1 base, the J end lost 3 bases, and 10 bases lay between the germline ends. This CDR3 region has 15 residues. Per germline, CDR1 LGHNT and CDR2 FRNRAP. The CDR3 sequence is CASGLGGAINQPQHF. DNA of the CDR3: TGTGCTAGTGGTTTGGGGGGAGCCATCAATCAGCCCCAGCATTTT.

The chain links TRBV4-2 to TRBJ1-2; D gene uncertain. V lost 0 bases, J lost 8 bases, and 7 bases lay in between. The CDR3 runs 12 residues. Germline V gene data show CDR1 as LGHNA and CDR2 as YNFKEQ. CDR3 in amino acids: CASSQELGGYTF. CDR3 coding DNA: TGTGCCAGCAGCCAAGAGTTAGGGGGCTACACCTTC.

The J gene is TRBJ2-2, the V gene TRBV5-1, with no clear D. The V and J ends lost 0 bases and 6 bases respectively, with 12 bases between them. CDR1 SGHRS and CDR2 YFSETQ come from the germline V gene. The CDR3 sequence is 15 residues long. CDR3 sequence: CASSLAETPSGELFF. The CDR3 DNA reads TGCGCCAGCAGCTTGGCCGAGACACCGTCCGGGGAGCTGTTTTTT. Supplemented by reference TRBV5-1 and TRBJ2-2, the full variable domain reads KAGVTQTPRYLIKTRGQQVTLSCSPISGHRSVSWYQQTPGQGLQFLFEYFSETQRNKGNFPGRFSGRQFSNSRSEMNVSTLELGDSALYLCASSLAETPSGELFFGEGSRLTVL.

This chain connects TRBV4-2 to TRBJ1-2; D may be TRBD1 (6 bases). CDR3 length equals 15 residues. The V end was cut by 6 bases, the J end by 4 bases, with 18 bases between. Germline V gene sequence: CDR1 LGHNA, CDR2 YNFKEQ. CDR3 bases: TGTGCCAGCAGGGGATTTGACAGGAGGGGCTATGGCTACACCTTC. It is translated as CASRGFDRRGYGYTF.

V and J are TRBV5-1 and TRBJ1-1; 7 bases fit TRBD1. The ends lost 4 bases at V and 5 bases at J; junction bases unmatched: 11. This CDR3 region has 15 residues. Germline V gives CDR1 SGHRS, CDR2 YFSETQ. CDR3 region: CASSGDSGRYTEAFF. CDR3 nucleotides: TGCGCCAGCAGCGGGGACAGTGGGCGGTATACTGAAGCTTTCTTT.

The rearrangement links TRBV18 to TRBJ2-6, with D uncertain. Between the trimmed V and J ends, which lost 3 bases and 0 bases, there was a span of 6 bases. There are 15 residues in the CDR3. Germline lookup yields CDR1 KGHSH and CDR2 LQKENI. DNA for the CDR3: TGTGCCAGCTCACCGACGAACTCTGGGGCCAACGTCCTGACTTTC. Protein product: CASSPTNSGANVLTF. The whole variable domain, filled in from reference TRBV18 and TRBJ2-6, reads NAGVMQNPRHLVRRRGQEARLRCSPMKGHSHVYWYRQLPEEGLKFMVYLQKENIIDESGMPKERFSAEFPKEGPSILRIQQVVRGDSAAYFCASSPTNSGANVLTFGAGSRLTVL.

The genes are TRBV19 and TRBJ1-4; unclear D gene. The germline V and J ends were trimmed by 5 bases and 11 bases, with 12 bases remaining between them. CDR1 is LNHDA, CDR2 SQIVND, per germline (reference sequence). The CDR3 is made up of 12 amino acids. The CDR3 DNA reads as TGTGCCAGTAGTGAGGACGTCCGGAAACTGTTTTTT. Translated, it gives CASSEDVRKLFF.

This chain joins TRBV18 and TRBJ1-2, with 9 positions matching TRBD1. The CDR3 has 13 residues. The V gene end was trimmed by 8 bases and the J gene end by 2 bases; junction bases not matched to a gene: 3. Germline assignment: CDR1 KGHSH and CDR2 LQKENI. CDR3 coding DNA: TGTGCCAGCCGAGACAGGGGGAACTATGGCTACACCTTC. Translation gives CASRDRGNYGYTF. Full variable domain (outside the CDR3, taken from reference TRBV18 and TRBJ1-2): NAGVMQNPRHLVRRRGQEARLRCSPMKGHSHVYWYRQLPEEGLKFMVYLQKENIIDESGMPKERFSAEFPKEGPSILRIQQVVRGDSAAYFCASRDRGNYGYTFGSGTRLTVV.

This chain joins TRBV6-1 and TRBJ2-1; unclear D gene. The V and J ends lost 1 base and 7 bases respectively, with 8 bases between them. There are 13 residues in the CDR3. Germline V CDR1 and CDR2: MNHNS, SASEGT. The CDR3 loop reads CASSEDLINEQFF. The CDR3 bases are TGTGCCAGCAGTGAAGACCTGATAAATGAGCAGTTCTTC.

V and J are TRBV4-1 and TRBJ2-7; unclear D gene. V was trimmed by 0 bases and J by 5 bases, leaving 11 bases between them. The CDR3 length is 14 residues. Germline V gives CDR1 MGHRA, CDR2 YSYEKL. CDR3 amino acids: CASSQDERRHEQYF. DNA of the CDR3: TGCGCCAGCAGCCAAGATGAGCGCAGGCACGAGCAGTACTTC.

The rearrangement joins TRBV11-2 to TRBJ1-1; D might be TRBD1 (6 bases). The CDR3 contains 18 residues. V was cut by 5 bases and J by 0 bases, with 22 bases left in between. Germline assignment: CDR1 SGHAT and CDR2 FQNNGV. Here the CDR3 reads CASSDPGGDKMVNTEAFF. Written as DNA, the CDR3 is TGTGCCAGCAGCGACCCCGGGGGCGACAAAATGGTGAACACTGAAGCTTTCTTT.

V usage is TRBV5-1 and J usage is TRBJ2-5; D uncertain. The V end was cut by 4 bases, the J end by 5 bases, with 12 bases between. Per the germline V gene, CDR1 is SGHRS and CDR2 is YFSETQ. The CDR3 spans 13 residues. For the CDR3, the DNA is TGCGCCAGCAGCCCGGACCCACGGGAGACCCAGTACTTC. As protein: CASSPDPRETQYF.

This clone occurred once. This chain joins TRBV27 and TRBJ2-2; 7 bases agree with TRBD1. Germline V lookup: CDR1 MNHEY, CDR2 SMNVEV (reference sequence). This CDR3 contains 16 residues. After removal of 6 bases from V and 4 bases from J, the junction contained 11 bases not matched to a gene. CDR3: CASSRGTEVFTGELFF. For the CDR3, the DNA is TGTGCCAGCAGCCGAGGGACAGAAGTGTTCACCGGGGAGCTGTTTTTT.

The V gene is TRBV27, the J gene TRBJ2-4, with D possibly TRBD1 on 5 matching bases. The ends were cut back, 5 bases at V and 7 bases at J, with 18 bases in the middle. CDR3 length: 15 residues. Germline values: CDR1 MNHEY, CDR2 SMNVEV (reference sequence). CDR3 protein: CASSGRGAHPNIQYF. CDR3 nucleotide sequence: TGTGCCAGCAGTGGTAGGGGTGCCCACCCCAACATTCAGTACTTC.

The chain combines TRBV12-5 with TRBJ1-5; maybe TRBD1 (5 bases). The V end lost 7 bases, the J end lost 1 base, and 8 bases lay between the germline ends. The CDR3 extends over 13 amino acids. Germline CDR1 reads LGHNT; CDR2 reads FRNRAP. The chain's CDR3 is CASDRDSNQPQHF. The CDR3, as DNA: TGTGCTAGTGATCGGGACAGCAATCAGCCCCAGCATTTT.

V usage is TRBV19 and J usage is TRBJ1-5, with TRBD1 matching 7 bases. Germline CDR1 is LNHDA and CDR2 is SQIVND (reference sequence). The CDR3 consists of 13 residues. J gave up 6 bases and V 7 bases, and 6 bases lay outside the gene matches. CDR3 protein: CASNGQVGQPQHF. The CDR3, as DNA: TGTGCCAGTAACGGACAGGTCGGTCAGCCCCAGCATTTT.

The genes are TRBV7-6 and TRBJ2-3; 7 positions match TRBD2. The trim removed 4 bases at V and 0 bases at J, leaving 4 bases unmatched. The CDR3 has 15 amino acids. The germline CDR1 and CDR2 sequences are SGHVS and FNYEAQ. In DNA form, the CDR3 reads TGTGCCAGCAGCTCTAGCGGTTATAGCACAGATACGCAGTATTTT. Translating gives CASSSSGYSTDTQYF.